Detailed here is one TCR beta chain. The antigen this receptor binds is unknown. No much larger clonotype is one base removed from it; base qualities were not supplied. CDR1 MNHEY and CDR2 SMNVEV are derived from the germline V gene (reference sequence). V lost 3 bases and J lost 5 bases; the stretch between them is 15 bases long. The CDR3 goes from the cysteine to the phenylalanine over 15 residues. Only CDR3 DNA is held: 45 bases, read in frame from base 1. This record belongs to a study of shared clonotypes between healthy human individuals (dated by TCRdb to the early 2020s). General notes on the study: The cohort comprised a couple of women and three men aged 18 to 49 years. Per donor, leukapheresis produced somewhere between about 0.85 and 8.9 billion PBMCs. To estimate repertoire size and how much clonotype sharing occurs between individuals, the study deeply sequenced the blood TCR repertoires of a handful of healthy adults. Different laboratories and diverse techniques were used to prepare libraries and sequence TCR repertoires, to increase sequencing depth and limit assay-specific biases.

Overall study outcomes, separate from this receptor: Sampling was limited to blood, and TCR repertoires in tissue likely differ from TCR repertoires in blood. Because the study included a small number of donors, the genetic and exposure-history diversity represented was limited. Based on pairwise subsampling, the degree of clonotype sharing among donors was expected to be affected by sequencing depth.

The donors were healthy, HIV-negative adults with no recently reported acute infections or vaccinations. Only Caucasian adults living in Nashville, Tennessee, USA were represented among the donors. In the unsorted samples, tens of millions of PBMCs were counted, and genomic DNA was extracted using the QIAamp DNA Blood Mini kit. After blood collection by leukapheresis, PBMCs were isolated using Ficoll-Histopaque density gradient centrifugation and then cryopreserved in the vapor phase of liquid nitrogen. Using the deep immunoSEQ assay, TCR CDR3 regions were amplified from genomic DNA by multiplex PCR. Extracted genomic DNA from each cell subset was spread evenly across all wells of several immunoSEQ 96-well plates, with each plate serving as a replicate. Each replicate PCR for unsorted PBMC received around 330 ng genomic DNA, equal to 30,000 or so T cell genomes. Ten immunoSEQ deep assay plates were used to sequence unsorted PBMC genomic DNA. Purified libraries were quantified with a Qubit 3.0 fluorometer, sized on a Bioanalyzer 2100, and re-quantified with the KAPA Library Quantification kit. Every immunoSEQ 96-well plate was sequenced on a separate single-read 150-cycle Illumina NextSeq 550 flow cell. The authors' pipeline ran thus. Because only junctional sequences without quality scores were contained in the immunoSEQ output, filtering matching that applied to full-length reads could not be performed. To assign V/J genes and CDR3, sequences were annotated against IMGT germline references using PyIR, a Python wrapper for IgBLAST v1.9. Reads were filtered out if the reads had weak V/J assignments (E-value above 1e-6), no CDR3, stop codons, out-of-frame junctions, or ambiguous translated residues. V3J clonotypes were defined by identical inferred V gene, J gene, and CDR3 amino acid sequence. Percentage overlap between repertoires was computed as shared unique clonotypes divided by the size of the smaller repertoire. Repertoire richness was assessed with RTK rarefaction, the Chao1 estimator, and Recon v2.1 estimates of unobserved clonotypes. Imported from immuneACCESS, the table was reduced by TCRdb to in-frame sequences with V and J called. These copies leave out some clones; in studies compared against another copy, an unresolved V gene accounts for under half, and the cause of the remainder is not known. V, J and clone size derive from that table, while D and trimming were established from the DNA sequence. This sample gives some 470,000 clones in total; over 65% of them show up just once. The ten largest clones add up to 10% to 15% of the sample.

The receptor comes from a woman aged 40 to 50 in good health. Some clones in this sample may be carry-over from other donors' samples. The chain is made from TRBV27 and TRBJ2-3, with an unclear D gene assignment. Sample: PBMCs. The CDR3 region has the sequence CASSFFSSPQDTQYF. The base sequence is TGTGCCAGCAGTTTTTTCTCGTCTCCACAAGATACGCAGTATTTT.